This TCR beta chain was profiled in a study of Graves' ophthalmopathy and Graves' hyperthyroidism. General observations from the study: Blood shared most expanded thyroid clonotypes above 0.001 frequency.

This clonotype has at least ten counts. Its antigen is unknown. The junction differs from germline at one of its ends, possibly a read error. CDR1 is ENHRY, CDR2 SYGVKD, per germline. CDR3 size: 15 residues. Amplification of the TCR beta CDR3 regions used RNA transcripts (as template). Investigators did first-round RT-PCR with HTBI primers, then second-round multiplex PCR. TCRdb reprocessed the multiplex PCR reads via MiXCR and lists one record per CDR3 protein. The sample shows 500,000 to 800,000 distinct CDR3 sequences, just over 40% of them seen only once. PBMCs came from 10 ml of fresh peripheral blood.

The rearrangement uses TRBV10-3 and TRBJ1-6; D is perhaps TRBD1 (6 bases). The receptor was isolated from an adult man with Graves' ophthalmopathy. The material sequenced was peripheral blood. CDR3 protein: CASSSTGGADSPLHF. DNA for the CDR3: TGTGCCAGCAGTTCGACGGGGGGGGCCGATTCACCCCTCCACTTT.